One and the same sample provided the 20 T cell receptor beta chains below, sequenced in a study of beta chain features in type 1 diabetes. Expressed TCRB transcripts were sequenced after all isolated RNA was converted to cDNA. Sequencing was performed with immunoSEQ multiplex PCR; in TCRdb, only in-frame clones are kept and a portion is missing. This table has around 150,000 clones, 6.9% appearing once. The sequencing sample was made of central memory CD4+ T cells from blood. Receptors were obtained from a woman under 40 in good health.

This chain uses TRBV19 with TRBJ2-7, with 10 bases identical to TRBD2. J lost 6 bases, V lost 9 bases, and 14 bases had no gene match. The CDR3 consists of 15 residues. Germline V gene data show CDR1 as LNHDA and CDR2 as SQIVND (reference sequence). In nucleotides, the CDR3 is TGTGCCAGCTCCAAGAGGACTAGCGGTCTTTTCGAGCAGTACTTC. It codes for CASSKRTSGLFEQYF.

There are a few counts of this clone. The chain couples TRBV7-3 to TRBJ2-1; 10 nucleotides align to TRBD1. CDR1 is SGHTA and CDR2 is FQGTGA in the germline V gene. This CDR3 has 15 amino acids. Unmatched junction bases numbered 4, after V lost 5 bases and J lost 3 bases. CDR3 sequence reads: CASSPTGGFYNEQFF. The CDR3, as DNA: TGTGCCAGCAGCCCGACAGGGGGCTTCTACAATGAGCAGTTCTTC.

The chain couples TRBV18 to TRBJ1-4; tentatively, D is TRBD1 (6 bases). Trimming stripped 3 bases from V and 5 bases from J, with 10 bases between. Looked up from germline, CDR1 is KGHSH and CDR2 is LQKENI. CDR3 length equals 14 residues. In DNA form, the CDR3 reads TGTGCCAGCTCACCTCAACAGGGCAATGAAAAACTGTTTTTT. Amino acids: CASSPQQGNEKLFF.

This clone was found a few times. The chain uses TRBV28 and TRBJ1-4, with D possibly TRBD1 on 5 matching bases. CDR3 size: 15 residues. V was trimmed by 5 bases and J by 3 bases, leaving 13 bases between them. CDR1 and CDR2 from the germline V gene are MDHEN and SYDVKM. CDR3 DNA: TGTGCCAGCAGTCTGCCAGGGTCCTCTAATGAAAAACTGTTTTTT. Protein product: CASSLPGSSNEKLFF.

This clone was found a few times. The chain has TRBV7-9 and TRBJ1-1; a weak D match, TRBD1 (5 bases). This CDR3 is built from 15 residues. Trimming shortened V by 6 bases and J by 6 bases, and 20 bases separated the two germline ends. Looked up from germline, CDR1 is SEHNR and CDR2 is FQNEAQ (reference sequence). For the CDR3, the DNA is TGTGCCAGCAGAATTGGGGCAGGGAAAAACCCTGAAGCTTTCTTT. This gives the protein CASRIGAGKNPEAFF.

Only a few counts were recorded for this clone. This chain uses TRBV28 with TRBJ1-2, with D perhaps TRBD1 (5 bases). Trimming took 6 bases from V and 4 from J, leaving 24 bases between them. CDR3 length equals 17 residues. CDR1 is MDHEN, CDR2 SYDVKM, per germline. The CDR3 region is CASRNQQNRLTSYGYTF. The CDR3 bases are TGTGCCAGCAGAAATCAACAGAACAGGCTCACCTCCTATGGCTACACCTTC.

In its sample, this clone was seen a few times. The rearrangement joins TRBV6-1 to TRBJ1-5, with unresolved D. This CDR3 has 14 amino acids. Germline-derived CDR1 and CDR2 are MNHNS and SASEGT. V was trimmed by 1 base and J by 6 bases, leaving 10 bases between them. This chain's CDR3 is CASSEGMRGQPQHF. The CDR3 DNA is TGTGCCAGCAGTGAAGGAATGCGGGGTCAGCCCCAGCATTTT.

This clone showed up just once. The rearrangement uses TRBV6-5 and TRBJ1-2; D may be TRBD1 (5 bases). The CDR3 spans 13 residues. Germline values: CDR1 MNHEY, CDR2 SVGAGI. The germline V and J ends were trimmed by 8 bases and 1 base, with 11 bases remaining between them. Written as DNA, the CDR3 is TGTGCCAGCTACTCGACAGTTAACTATGGCTACACCTTC. Translated: CASYSTVNYGYTF.

This clone occurred a few times. The chain recombines TRBV9 with TRBJ1-2, with 8 bases aligning to TRBD1. The CDR3 length is 16 residues. V gave up 0 bases and J gave up 3 bases; unmatched junction bases: 7. Germline V gene data show CDR1 as SGDLS and CDR2 as YYNGEE. CDR3 nucleotide sequence: TGTGCCAGCAGCGTAGGCATCCAGGGGGCGTACTATGGCTACACCTTC. This encodes CASSVGIQGAYYGYTF. Filled out from reference TRBV9 and TRBJ1-2, the complete variable domain reads DSGVTQTPKHLITATGQRVTLRCSPRSGDLSVYWYQQSLDQGLQFLIQYYNGEERAKGNILERFSAQQFPDLHSELNLSSLELGDSALYFCASSVGIQGAYYGYTFGSGTRLTVV.

DNA for the CDR3: TGCAGCGTTTCGGACAGCACCTATCATCAGCCCCAGCATTTT. Amino acids: CSVSDSTYHQPQHF. The gene calls are TRBV29-1 and TRBJ1-5, with D maybe TRBD1 (6 bases). Trimming removed 5 bases from V and 5 bases from J, with 16 bases in between. This CDR3 is built from 14 residues. Germline V gene sequence: CDR1 SQVTM, CDR2 ANQGSEA.

The chain uses TRBV6-7 and TRBJ2-5; D ambiguous. TRBV6-7 carries the ORF label, with uncertain function. There are 10 residues in the CDR3. The V gene lost 9 bases and the J gene lost 7 bases, with 9 bases spanning the gap. In nucleotides, the CDR3 is TGTGCCAGTCTTAAGAGGACCCAGTACTTC. This sequence encodes CASLKRTQYF.

This clone was counted between two and nine times. The chain recombines TRBV2 with TRBJ2-5; tentative D call: TRBD2 (5 bases). There are 14 residues in the CDR3. Germline assignment: CDR1 SNHLY and CDR2 FYNNEI. V lost 6 bases and J 2 bases, leaving 13 bases between the germline ends. In DNA form, the CDR3 reads TGTGCCAGCAGAACCACGGACTGGCAAGAGACCCAGTACTTC. Amino acids: CASRTTDWQETQYF.

The chain couples TRBV5-1 to TRBJ2-7, with 7 bases identical to TRBD2. V trimming: 0 bases; J trimming: 7 bases; junction bases outside the gene matches: 7. The CDR3 totals 14 residues. Germline V gives CDR1 SGHRS, CDR2 YFSETQ. The chain's CDR3 is CASSLAPGGDEQYF. CDR3 DNA: TGCGCCAGCAGCTTGGCGCCTGGGGGGGATGAGCAGTACTTC.

The CDR3 coding sequence is TGTGCCAGCAGTTTAATTACTACTAGCGAGCAGTACTTC. Translated, it gives CASSLITTSEQYF. V usage is TRBV28 and J usage is TRBJ2-7, with a tentative D call TRBD2 (5 bases). CDR1 is MDHEN and CDR2 is SYDVKM in the germline V gene. The CDR3 runs 13 residues. Trimming removed 2 bases from V and 6 bases from J, with 11 bases in between.

This clone occurred many times. The chain has TRBV19 and TRBJ1-3; unclear D gene. Trimming removed 7 bases at V and 0 bases at J, with 13 bases between. The CDR3 runs to 15 residues. Germline CDR1 is LNHDA and CDR2 is SQIVND (reference sequence). DNA of the CDR3: TGTGCCAGTACCACAGACACCTTCTCTGGAAACACCATATATTTT. Its translation: CASTTDTFSGNTIYF.

The J gene is TRBJ1-1, the V gene TRBV28, with 7 bases matching TRBD1. Losses at the gene ends were 4 bases for V and 4 bases for J; bases not matched to a gene: 12. CDR3 length equals 16 residues. Germline loops: CDR1 MDHEN, CDR2 SYDVKM. The chain's CDR3 is CASSSAGGSETTEAFF. The CDR3 DNA reads TGTGCCAGCAGTTCAGCAGGGGGTTCGGAGACCACTGAAGCTTTCTTT.

This clone was detected a few times. This chain uses TRBV27 with TRBJ1-5; 7 nucleotides match TRBD1. CDR1 and CDR2 from the germline V gene are MNHEY and SMNVEV (reference sequence). The CDR3 totals 17 residues. Trimming cost V 6 bases and J 3 bases; bases outside gene matches: 14. This CDR3 reads CASSPNRDSLYNQPQHF. The CDR3 DNA sequence: TGTGCCAGCAGCCCCAACCGGGACAGCCTCTACAATCAGCCCCAGCATTTT.

The CDR3 bases are TGCGCCAGCAGCCAACCCCCCCGCTATGGCTACACCTTC. As protein: CASSQPPRYGYTF. The V gene is TRBV4-1, the J gene TRBJ1-2; no clear D gene. This CDR3 has 13 residues. Germline CDR1 MGHRA, CDR2 YSYEKL. V was cut by 2 bases and J by 4 bases, with 8 bases left in between.

This clone was observed a few times. V usage is TRBV30 and J usage is TRBJ2-3; 11 bases match TRBD2. Germline V gives CDR1 GTSNPN, CDR2 SVGIG (reference sequence). Trimming cost V 3 bases and J 5 bases; bases outside gene matches: 7. CDR3 length: 15 amino acids. The CDR3 here is CAWRTSGSQGDTQYF. CDR3 in DNA: TGTGCCTGGAGAACTAGCGGGAGTCAGGGAGATACGCAGTATTTT.

This chain uses TRBV7-2 with TRBJ2-5; 7 positions agree with TRBD1. J lost 5 bases, V lost 5 bases, and 11 bases had no gene match. The CDR3 is made up of 15 amino acids. Germline V gene data show CDR1 as SGHTA and CDR2 as FQGNSA. The CDR3 sequence: CASSPDRAGGETQYF. The CDR3 region has the DNA TGTGCCAGCAGCCCCGACAGGGCGGGTGGCGAGACCCAGTACTTC.